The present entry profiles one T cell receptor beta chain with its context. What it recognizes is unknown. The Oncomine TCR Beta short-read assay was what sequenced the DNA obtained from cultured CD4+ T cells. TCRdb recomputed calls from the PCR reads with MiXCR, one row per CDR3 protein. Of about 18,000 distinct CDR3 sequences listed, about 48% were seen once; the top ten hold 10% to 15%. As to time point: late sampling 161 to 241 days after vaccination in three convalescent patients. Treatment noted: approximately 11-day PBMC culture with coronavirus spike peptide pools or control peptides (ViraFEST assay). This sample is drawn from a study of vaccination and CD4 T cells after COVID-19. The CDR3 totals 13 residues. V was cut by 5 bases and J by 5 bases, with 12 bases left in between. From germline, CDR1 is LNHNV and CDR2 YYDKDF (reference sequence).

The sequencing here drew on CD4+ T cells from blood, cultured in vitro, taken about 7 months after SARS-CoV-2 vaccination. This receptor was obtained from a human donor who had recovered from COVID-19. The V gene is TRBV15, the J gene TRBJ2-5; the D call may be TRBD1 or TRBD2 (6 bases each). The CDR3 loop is CATSWGAGETQYF. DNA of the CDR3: TGTGCCACCAGCTGGGGGGCGGGGGAGACCCAGTACTTC. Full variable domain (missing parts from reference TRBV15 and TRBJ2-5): DAMVIQNPRYQVTQFGKPVTLSCSQTLNHNVMYWYQQKSSQAPKLLFHYYDKDFNNEADTPDNFQSRRPNTSFCFLDIRSPGLGDTAMYLCATSWGAGETQYFGPGTRLLVL.